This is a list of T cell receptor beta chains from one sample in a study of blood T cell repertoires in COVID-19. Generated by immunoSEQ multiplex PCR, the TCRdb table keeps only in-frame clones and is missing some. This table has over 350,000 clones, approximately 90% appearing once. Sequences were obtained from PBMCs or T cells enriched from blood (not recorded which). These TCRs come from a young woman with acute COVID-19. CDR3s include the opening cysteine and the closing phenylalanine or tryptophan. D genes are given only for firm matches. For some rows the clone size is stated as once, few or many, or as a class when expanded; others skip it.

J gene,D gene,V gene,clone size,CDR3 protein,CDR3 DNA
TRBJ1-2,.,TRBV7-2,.,CASSPTVNPYGYTF,TGTGCCAGCAGCCCTACAGTTAACCCCTATGGCTACACCTTC
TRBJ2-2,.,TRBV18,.,CASSPGLDSANTGELFF,TGTGCCAGCTCACCAGGCTTGGACAGCGCGAACACCGGGGAGCTGTTTTTT
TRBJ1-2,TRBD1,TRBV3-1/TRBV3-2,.,CASSQDWTGFGYTF,TGTGCCAGCAGCCAAGATTGGACAGGGTTTGGCTACACCTTC
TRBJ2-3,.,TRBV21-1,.,CASSKAWPGGPDTQYF,TGTGCCAGCAGCAAAGCTTGGCCAGGTGGGCCAGATACGCAGTATTTT
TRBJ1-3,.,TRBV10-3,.,CAIRPGASGNTIYF,TGTGCCATCAGACCAGGGGCTTCTGGAAACACCATATATTTT
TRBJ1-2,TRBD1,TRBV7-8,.,CASSPGTGGYGYTF,TGTGCCAGCAGCCCCGGGACAGGCGGGTATGGCTACACCTTC
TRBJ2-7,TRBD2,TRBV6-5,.,CASSYSSGGAYEQYF,TGTGCCAGCAGTTACTCAAGCGGGGGGGCCTACGAGCAGTACTTC
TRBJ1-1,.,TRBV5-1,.,CASSEPPGSTEAFF,TGCGCCAGCAGCGAGCCCCCGGGAAGCACTGAAGCTTTCTTT
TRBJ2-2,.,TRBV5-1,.,CASSYNDRLGTGELFF,TGCGCCAGCAGTTACAATGACAGGTTGGGCACCGGGGAGCTGTTTTTT
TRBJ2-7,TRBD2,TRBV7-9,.,CASRGSGGDYEQYF,TGTGCCAGCAGGGGTAGCGGGGGTGACTACGAGCAGTACTTC
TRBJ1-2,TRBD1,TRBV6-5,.,CASRTRTGPGYTF,TGTGCCAGCAGGACAAGGACAGGGCCTGGCTACACCTTC
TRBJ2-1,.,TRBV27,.,CASSLSIAGPNEQFF,TGTGCCAGCAGTTTATCGATTGCAGGGCCCAATGAGCAGTTCTTC
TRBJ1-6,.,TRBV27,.,CASSLSQASSYNSPLHF,TGTGCCAGCAGTTTATCACAGGCGAGCTCCTATAATTCACCCCTCCACTTT
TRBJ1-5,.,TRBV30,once,CAWSLGQFNQPQHF,TGTGCCTGGAGCCTAGGACAGTTCAATCAGCCCCAGCATTTT
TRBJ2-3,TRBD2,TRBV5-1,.,CASSLIIAGGGTDTQYF,TGCGCCAGCAGCTTGATTATTGCGGGGGGAGGCACAGATACGCAGTATTTT
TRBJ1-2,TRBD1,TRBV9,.,CASSVGQGNYGYTF,TGTGCCAGCAGCGTGGGACAGGGCAACTATGGCTACACCTTC
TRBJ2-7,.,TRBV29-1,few,CSVQRADRDPYEQYF,TGCAGCGTTCAGCGGGCCGACAGGGATCCCTACGAGCAGTACTTC
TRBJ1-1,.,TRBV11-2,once,CASSLDRWGLDTEAFF,TGTGCCAGCAGCTTAGATCGATGGGGGCTAGATACTGAAGCTTTCTTT
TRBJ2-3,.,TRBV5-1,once,CASWRASRPVPDTQYF,TGCGCCAGCTGGCGGGCTAGCCGACCCGTTCCGGATACGCAGTATTTT
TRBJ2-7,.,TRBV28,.,CASSRSAGHYYEQYF,TGTGCCAGCAGTCGGTCGGCAGGGCATTACTACGAGCAGTACTTC
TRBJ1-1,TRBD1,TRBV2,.,CASSADRDTEAFF,TGTGCCAGCAGCGCGGACAGGGACACTGAAGCTTTCTTT
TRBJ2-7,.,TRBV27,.,CASSPRGGTYEQYF,TGTGCCAGCAGTCCCCGCGGGGGCACCTACGAGCAGTACTTC
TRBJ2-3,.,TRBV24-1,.,CATSDLSSTDTQYF,TGTGCCACCAGTGATTTGAGCAGCACAGATACGCAGTATTTT
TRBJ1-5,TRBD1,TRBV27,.,CASSGTGGGGSNQPQHF,TGTGCCAGCAGCGGGACAGGGGGCGGGGGGAGCAATCAGCCCCAGCATTTT
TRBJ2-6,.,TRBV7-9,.,CASSYTGPSGANVLTF,TGTGCCAGCAGCTATACAGGGCCCTCTGGGGCCAACGTCCTGACTTTC
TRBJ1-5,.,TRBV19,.,CASNQGPNQPQHF,TGTGCCAGTAACCAGGGTCCCAATCAGCCCCAGCATTTT
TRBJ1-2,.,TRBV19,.,CASSIGGPSRGYGYTF,TGTGCCAGTAGTATTGGCGGACCGAGCAGGGGCTATGGCTACACCTTC
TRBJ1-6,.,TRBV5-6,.,CASSPPQGGPSPLHF,TGTGCCAGCAGCCCCCCTCAGGGAGGGCCTTCACCCCTCCACTTT
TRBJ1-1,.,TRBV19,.,CASSMRGRRTEAFF,TGTGCCAGTAGTATGAGAGGCAGAAGAACTGAAGCTTTCTTT
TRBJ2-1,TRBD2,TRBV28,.,CASSLAGSITDEQFF,TGTGCCAGCAGTCTAGCGGGGTCGATTACTGATGAGCAGTTCTTC
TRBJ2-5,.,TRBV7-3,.,CASSPGQVGETQYF,TGTGCCAGCAGCCCGGGACAAGTGGGGGAGACCCAGTACTTC
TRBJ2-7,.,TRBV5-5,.,CASSGATGTRAYEQYF,TGTGCCAGCAGCGGGGCAACAGGGACAAGGGCCTACGAGCAGTACTTC
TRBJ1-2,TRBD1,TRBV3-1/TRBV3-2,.,CASSLRTGGSGYTF,TGTGCCAGCAGCCTTAGGACAGGGGGGTCTGGCTACACCTTC
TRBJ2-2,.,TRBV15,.,CATSRDPRGNAGELFF,TGTGCCACCAGCAGAGATCCGAGGGGGAATGCCGGGGAGCTGTTTTTT